The rows below give T cell receptor beta chains drawn from one sample of a study of cytomegalovirus exposure and HLA in healthy donors. Clones were read by immunoSEQ multiplex PCR, and TCRdb kept only the in-frame ones, dropping some. The sample includes under 70,000 clones, 86% of them seen just once. The material sequenced was PBMCs. All receptors come from a woman in her twenties or thirties in good health and CMV-seronegative. CDR3s include the opening cysteine and the closing phenylalanine or tryptophan. The D gene is left open where the match is weak. Rows may omit the clone size; those that give it use once, few, many or a size class.

j_call,v_call,d_call,cdr3_length,clone_size,cdr3_aa,cdr3_nt
TRBJ1-5,TRBV28,-,13,few,CASSFPVNQPQHF,TGTGCCAGCAGTTTCCCCGTTAATCAGCCCCAGCATTTT
TRBJ2-2,TRBV27,TRBD1,17,-,CASSLEGTGWGTGELFF,TGTGCCAGCAGTTTGGAGGGGACAGGGTGGGGCACCGGGGAGCTGTTTTTT
TRBJ2-4,TRBV11-2,-,15,-,CASSPSIPGYHIQYF,TGTGCCAGCAGCCCGTCCATCCCCGGGTATCACATTCAGTACTTC
TRBJ2-1,TRBV5-1,TRBD2,16,-,CASSLGTSGHYNEQFF,TGCGCCAGCAGCTTGGGGACTAGCGGCCACTACAATGAGCAGTTCTTC
TRBJ2-7,TRBV28,TRBD1,16,-,CASLGQAVVSSYEQYF,TGTGCCAGCTTGGGACAGGCGGTCGTGAGCTCCTACGAGCAGTACTTC
TRBJ2-2,TRBV7-2,TRBD1,17,once,CASSLFGQGVSTGELFF,TGTGCCAGCAGCTTATTTGGACAGGGGGTGAGCACCGGGGAGCTGTTTTTT
TRBJ1-3,TRBV27,-,14,-,CASSFDRSGNTIYF,TGTGCCAGCAGCTTCGACAGGTCTGGAAACACCATATATTTT
TRBJ2-7,TRBV7-3,-,16,-,CASSLRPGISSYEQYF,TGTGCCAGCAGCTTACGTCCCGGGATCAGCTCCTACGAGCAGTACTTC
TRBJ2-7,TRBV7-9,TRBD2,16,-,CASSTGTSGRSYEQYF,TGTGCCAGCAGCACAGGGACTAGCGGGAGGTCCTACGAGCAGTACTTC
TRBJ2-3,TRBV12-1,-,18,-,CASSPGVAGVPSTDTQYF,TGTGCCAGCAGCCCGGGAGTAGCGGGAGTCCCTAGCACAGATACGCAGTATTTT
TRBJ2-2,TRBV10-2,TRBD1,15,-,CASRAGGQGTGELFF,TGCGCCAGCAGAGCCGGGGGACAGGGTACCGGGGAGCTGTTTTTT
TRBJ1-6,TRBV4-3,TRBD1,14,-,CASSRGTGNSPLHF,TGCGCCAGCAGCCGGGGGACAGGGAATTCACCCCTCCACTTT
TRBJ2-7,TRBV27,TRBD2,14,once,CASSPGLASYEQYF,TGTGCCAGCAGCCCGGGACTAGCGTCCTACGAGCAGTACTTC
TRBJ2-7,TRBV9,TRBD2,20,-,CASSLRKGRITPGLADEQYF,TGTGCCAGCAGCCTAAGGAAGGGACGGATTACCCCGGGACTAGCGGACGAGCAGTACTTC
TRBJ1-1,TRBV28,TRBD1,12,-,CASIGDREEAFF,TGTGCCAGCATTGGGGACAGGGAGGAAGCTTTCTTT
TRBJ2-3,TRBV10-3,-,16,-,CAISETGSSSTDTQYF,TGTGCCATCAGCGAAACAGGGTCCTCTAGCACAGATACGCAGTATTTT
TRBJ1-2,TRBV7-9,-,16,-,CASSPRGALANYGYTF,TGTGCCAGCAGCCCTCGGGGGGCCCTAGCTAACTATGGCTACACCTTC
TRBJ1-1,TRBV6-1,-,13,-,CASTVRGGTEAFF,TGTGCCAGCACGGTCCGGGGGGGCACTGAAGCTTTCTTT
TRBJ2-1,TRBV5-6,TRBD2,16,-,CASSLVGSGRAGEQFF,TGTGCCAGCAGCTTGGTGGGTAGCGGGAGGGCCGGAGAGCAGTTCTTC
TRBJ1-5,TRBV30,-,13,-,CAWSGSNDQPQHF,TGTGCCTGGAGTGGGAGCAATGATCAGCCCCAGCATTTT
TRBJ2-7,TRBV14,TRBD2,14,-,CASSQGTSPYEQYF,TGTGCCAGCAGCCAAGGGACTAGTCCCTACGAGCAGTACTTC
TRBJ2-5,TRBV5-1,-,15,-,CASSLGGGEQETQYF,TGCGCCAGCAGCTTGGGTGGCGGGGAGCAAGAGACCCAGTACTTC
TRBJ1-2,TRBV7-2,TRBD1,15,-,CASSSTGGIVPGYTF,TGTGCCAGCAGCTCCACAGGGGGCATCGTTCCCGGCTACACCTTC
TRBJ1-5,TRBV2,TRBD1,14,-,CASKQGASHQPQHF,TGTGCCAGCAAACAGGGGGCTTCTCATCAGCCCCAGCATTTT
TRBJ2-7,TRBV9,TRBD2,18,-,CASSVGASGPLGIDEQYF,TGTGCCAGCAGCGTCGGGGCTAGCGGGCCTCTGGGTATCGACGAGCAGTACTTC
TRBJ2-3,TRBV5-1,-,18,-,CASSVGTGVGPSTDTQYF,TGCGCCAGCAGCGTCGGGACGGGAGTTGGTCCTAGCACAGATACGCAGTATTTT
TRBJ2-3,TRBV28,TRBD2,15,-,CASGLSGRVGDTQYF,TGTGCCAGCGGCCTAAGCGGGAGAGTTGGAGATACGCAGTATTTT
TRBJ2-2,TRBV28,-,18,-,CASSFSFRERKNTGELFF,TGTGCCAGCAGTTTTTCATTTAGAGAGCGGAAGAACACCGGGGAGCTGTTTTTT
TRBJ2-7,TRBV4-1,TRBD1,13,-,CASSQQTGVEQYF,TGCGCCAGCAGCCAACAAACAGGGGTCGAGCAGTACTTC
TRBJ2-7,TRBV7-2,-,14,-,CASSYQQSSYEQYF,TGTGCCAGCAGCTACCAACAGAGCTCCTACGAGCAGTACTTC
TRBJ1-2,TRBV25-1,TRBD1,16,-,CASSRDRWVVNYGYTF,TGTGCCAGCAGTAGGGACAGGTGGGTTGTCAACTATGGCTACACCTTC
TRBJ2-7,TRBV11-2,-,14,-,CASSLDPTAYEQYF,TGTGCCAGCAGCTTAGATCCGACAGCCTACGAGCAGTACTTC
TRBJ2-7,TRBV6-1,TRBD2,15,-,CASSDGLADFYEQYF,TGTGCCAGCAGTGATGGACTAGCGGACTTCTACGAGCAGTACTTC
TRBJ1-4,TRBV11-2,-,14,-,CASGWGGAGEKLFF,TGTGCCAGCGGTTGGGGGGGCGCGGGTGAAAAACTGTTTTTT
TRBJ2-2,TRBV11-3,TRBD2,14,-,CASSSREGTGELFF,TGTGCCAGCAGCTCTCGGGAGGGCACCGGGGAGCTGTTTTTT
TRBJ2-7,TRBV5-5,TRBD1,18,-,CASSRDRGLGLALHEQYF,TGTGCCAGCAGCCGGGACAGGGGGCTTGGACTAGCGTTGCACGAGCAGTACTTC
TRBJ2-3,TRBV11-2,-,15,-,CASSLEQDGTDTQYF,TGTGCCAGCAGCTTAGAACAGGATGGGACAGATACGCAGTATTTT
TRBJ2-3,TRBV7-2,TRBD2,16,-,CASSSTLAGSTDTQYF,TGTGCCAGCAGCTCCACCCTAGCGGGGTCCACAGATACGCAGTATTTT
TRBJ2-1,TRBV30,-,13,-,CAWSVSIHNEQFF,TGTGCCTGGAGTGTTTCTATCCACAATGAGCAGTTCTTC
TRBJ1-3,TRBV6-1,-,15,-,CASREDSVTGNTIYF,TGTGCCAGCAGGGAAGACTCGGTAACTGGAAACACCATATATTTT